One and the same sample provided the 26 T cell receptor beta chains below, sequenced in a study of cytomegalovirus exposure and HLA in healthy donors. Use of 60 Vbeta and 13 Jbeta primers characterized the PCR. Assay: immunoSEQ multiplex PCR; the TCRdb copy retains only in-frame clones and omits some. The repertoire holds 100,000 to 120,000 clones, with roughly 15% as singletons. The sample was PBMCs. The receptor source for this set is a female donor in good health and CMV-seronegative.

CDR3 in DNA: TGTGCCAGCAGCTTAGGCGAAGATACGCAGTATTTT. Translation gives CASSLGEDTQYF. The rearrangement joins TRBV7-8 to TRBJ2-3; D not resolved. Trimming shortened V by 1 base and J by 5 bases, and 4 bases separated the two germline ends. This CDR3 region has 12 residues. Germline CDR1 reads SGHVS; CDR2 reads FQNEAQ. The variable domain in full, completed from reference TRBV7-8 and TRBJ2-3, reads GAGVSQSPRYKVAKRGQDVALRCDPISGHVSLFWYQQALGQGPEFLTYFQNEAQLDKSGLPSDRFFAERPEGSVSTLKIQRTQQEDSAVYLCASSLGEDTQYFGPGTRLTVL.

The V gene is TRBV6-4, the J gene TRBJ1-1; tentative D call: TRBD1 (6 bases). V lost 6 bases, J lost 7 bases, and 18 bases lay in between. The CDR3 length is 14 residues. Germline values: CDR1 MRHNA, CDR2 SNTAGT. The CDR3 sequence: CASRENRERGEAFF. CDR3 in DNA: TGTGCCAGCAGGGAGAACAGGGAGCGGGGTGAAGCTTTCTTT.

Only a few counts were recorded for this clone. This chain connects TRBV5-4 to TRBJ2-1; maybe TRBD1 (5 bases). CDR1 SGHNT and CDR2 YYREEE come from the germline V gene (reference sequence). Trimming left V 2 bases short and J 5 bases short, with 5 bases between. This CDR3 comprises 12 residues. In DNA, the CDR3 is TGTGCCAGCAGCTTCAGGGACAATGAGCAGTTCTTC. The encoded protein is CASSFRDNEQFF. Drawing the rest from reference TRBV5-4 and TRBJ2-1, the complete variable domain is ETGVTQSPTHLIKTRGQQVTLRCSSQSGHNTVSWYQQALGQGPQFIFQYYREEENGRGNFPPRFSGLQFPNYSSELNVNALELDDSALYLCASSFRDNEQFFGPGTRLTVL.

This chain uses TRBV7-9 with TRBJ2-2; perhaps TRBD2 as D (5 bases). The CDR3 loop spans 15 amino acids. Germline values: CDR1 SEHNR, CDR2 FQNEAQ (reference sequence). V lost 2 bases, J lost 2 bases, and 9 bases lay in between. CDR3 sequence: CASSLRGINTGELFF. As DNA, the CDR3 is TGTGCCAGCAGCTTACGAGGGATCAACACCGGGGAGCTGTTTTTT.

This clone was observed a few times. The genes are TRBV6-5 and TRBJ1-5; maybe TRBD1 (5 bases). CDR3 length equals 14 residues. The germline V and J ends were trimmed by 5 bases and 4 bases, with 12 bases remaining between them. CDR1 and CDR2 from the germline V gene are MNHEY and SVGAGI. DNA of the CDR3: TGTGCCAGCAGTGACAGTGGCGGTAATCAGCCCCAGCATTTT. Translating gives CASSDSGGNQPQHF.

A few counts support this clone. This rearrangement joins TRBV6-5 to TRBJ2-3; D gene ambiguous. This CDR3 is built from 14 residues. V was shortened by 4 bases and J by 2 bases, with 10 bases between the two germline ends. Germline lookup yields CDR1 MNHEY and CDR2 SVGAGI. CDR3 DNA: TGTGCCAGCAGTTCTCGGGTGCTCACAGATACGCAGTATTTT. This sequence encodes CASSSRVLTDTQYF.

In this sample, this clone turned up a few times. The CDR3 is CASSQERGLAGNEQFF. DNA of the CDR3: TGCGCCAGCAGCCAAGAAAGGGGACTAGCGGGAAATGAGCAGTTCTTC. V gene TRBV4-1 combines with J gene TRBJ2-1, with TRBD2 matching over 13 bases. The CDR3 consists of 16 residues. V trimming: 0 bases; J trimming: 7 bases; junction bases outside the gene matches: 3. The germline V gene has CDR1 MGHRA and CDR2 YSYEKL.

The chain joins TRBV7-8 to TRBJ2-1, with D tentatively TRBD2 (5 bases). The CDR3 runs 14 residues. Trimming removed 7 bases from V and 7 bases from J, with 17 bases in between. Germline CDR1 is SGHVS and CDR2 is FQNEAQ. The CDR3 sequence: CASNPNGEWNEQFF. As DNA, the CDR3 is TGTGCCAGCAACCCCAACGGGGAGTGGAATGAGCAGTTCTTC.

In this sample, this clone turned up a few times. This chain connects TRBV19 to TRBJ2-1; D unresolved. V shed 3 bases and J shed 0 bases, with 9 bases lying between them. Germline V gene data show CDR1 as LNHDA and CDR2 as SQIVND (reference sequence). The CDR3 is 15 amino acids. Written as DNA, the CDR3 is TGTGCCAGTAGTATTCAGTACAACTCCTACAATGAGCAGTTCTTC. It encodes CASSIQYNSYNEQFF.

This sequence joins TRBV19 and TRBJ2-7, with 8 nucleotides matching TRBD2. The CDR3 sequence is 13 residues long. With 5 bases clipped from V and 7 bases from J, the junction kept 7 bases outside the gene matches. Germline V lookup: CDR1 LNHDA, CDR2 SQIVND (reference sequence). The CDR3 reads CASSSGLVVEQYF. CDR3 DNA: TGTGCCAGTAGTTCGGGACTAGTGGTTGAGCAGTACTTC.

This clone appeared a few times. The rearrangement links TRBV30 to TRBJ2-4; TRBD2 matches at 11 bases. Germline V gives CDR1 GTSNPN, CDR2 SVGIG (reference sequence). Unmatched junction bases numbered 7, after V lost 0 bases and J lost 12 bases. CDR3 length equals 14 residues. The CDR3 sequence: CAWSVELAGGRQYF. The CDR3 coding sequence is TGTGCCTGGAGTGTCGAGCTAGCGGGAGGTCGTCAGTACTTC.

This clone was counted only a few times. This sequence joins TRBV6-9 and TRBJ2-7; 12 bases match TRBD2. The germline gives CDR1 MNHGY, CDR2 SVAAGI. Trimming removed 5 bases from V and 0 bases from J; junction bases left unmatched: 11. The CDR3 has 18 residues. The CDR3 is CASSNRLAGAPISYEQYF. CDR3 DNA sequence: TGTGCCAGCAGTAACAGACTAGCGGGAGCGCCCATCTCCTACGAGCAGTACTTC.

The chain uses TRBV18 and TRBJ2-3, with 9 nucleotides matching TRBD2. Trimming cost V 2 bases and J 0 bases; bases outside gene matches: 0. Germline lookup yields CDR1 KGHSH and CDR2 LQKENI. The CDR3 has 15 residues. The CDR3 loop is CASSPGTSSTDTQYF. The CDR3 nucleotides are TGTGCCAGCTCACCAGGGACTAGCAGCACAGATACGCAGTATTTT.

The chain joins TRBV7-9 to TRBJ1-5, with 8 bases identical to TRBD1. Germline lookup yields CDR1 SEHNR and CDR2 FQNEAQ (reference sequence). Germline trimming cut 3 bases from V and 3 bases from J; bases unmatched to any gene: 4. The CDR3 has 15 residues. CDR3 protein: CASSFGTGPNQPQHF. The CDR3 DNA reads as TGTGCCAGCAGCTTCGGGACAGGACCCAATCAGCCCCAGCATTTT.

This clone has more than one count but fewer than ten. The chain joins TRBV28 to TRBJ2-3; D may be TRBD2 (6 bases). The CDR3 length is 18 residues. CDR1 and CDR2 (germline): MDHEN, SYDVKM. The V end lost 1 base, the J end lost 2 bases, and 19 bases lay between the germline ends. CDR3 coding DNA: TGTGCCAGCAGTTTATCCCGATTTGGGGGGAAACACACAGATACGCAGTATTTT. As protein: CASSLSRFGGKHTDTQYF.

This clone was detected a few times. The chain couples TRBV7-8 to TRBJ2-7, with D perhaps TRBD2 (7 bases). The CDR3 runs 16 residues. Germline CDR1 reads SGHVS; CDR2 reads FQNEAQ. V was shortened by 5 bases and J by 2 bases, with 19 bases between the two germline ends. CDR3 sequence reads: CASSLPRGGGPYEQYF. CDR3 sequence (DNA): TGTGCCAGCAGCCTGCCCAGGGGCGGGGGACCCTACGAGCAGTACTTC.

The rearrangement uses TRBV30 and TRBJ2-1; D gene ambiguous. The CDR3 contains 12 residues. The V and J ends lost 2 bases and 12 bases respectively, with 14 bases between them. Germline-derived CDR1 and CDR2 are GTSNPN and SVGIG (reference sequence). The CDR3 bases are TGTGCCTGGAGTTCTACCCTCGGCGGGCAGTTCTTC. Its protein product is CAWSSTLGGQFF.

The V gene is TRBV4-3, the J gene TRBJ1-2; D gene ambiguous. The CDR3 spans 14 residues. V shed 0 bases and J shed 5 bases, with 10 bases lying between them. Germline V gene sequence: CDR1 LGHNA, CDR2 YSLEER. CDR3 sequence (DNA): TGCGCCAGCAGCCAAGAGGGCTCGCCGTATGGCTACACCTTC. This gives the protein CASSQEGSPYGYTF.

The sample holds a few counts of this clone. The rearrangement uses TRBV29-1 and TRBJ1-1, with a tentative D call TRBD1 (6 bases). Germline values: CDR1 SQVTM, CDR2 ANQGSEA. This CDR3 is built from 13 residues. V lost 5 bases and J 2 bases, leaving 12 bases between the germline ends. The CDR3 is CSVRRGGNTEAFF. The CDR3 coding sequence is TGCAGCGTTCGGAGGGGGGGCAACACTGAAGCTTTCTTT.

The chain recombines TRBV9 with TRBJ2-6; 11 nucleotides agree with TRBD2. Germline lookup yields CDR1 SGDLS and CDR2 YYNGEE. CDR3 size: 17 residues. V lost 0 bases, J lost 3 bases, and 2 bases stayed unmatched. The CDR3 DNA follows: TGTGCCAGCAGCGTAGGACTAGCGGGAAGTGGGGCCAACGTCCTGACTTTC. This gives the protein CASSVGLAGSGANVLTF.

The table lists this clone with a few counts. Other DNA sequences in this sample translate to the same CDR3. This chain connects TRBV28 to TRBJ1-4, with D maybe TRBD1 (6 bases). Deletions cut 6 bases from V and 1 base from J, with 9 bases between. CDR1 is MDHEN and CDR2 is SYDVKM in the germline V gene. The CDR3 is 14 residues long. The CDR3, as DNA: TGTGCCAGCAGCCCACAGGGAACTAATGAAAAACTGTTTTTT. As protein: CASSPQGTNEKLFF.

This sequence joins TRBV9 and TRBJ2-3; D remains unclear. V was trimmed by 4 bases and J by 4 bases, leaving 4 bases between them. Germline V CDR1 and CDR2: SGDLS, YYNGEE. This CDR3 spans 11 amino acids. This CDR3 is CASSFADTQYF. CDR3 nucleotides: TGTGCCAGCAGCTTCGCAGATACGCAGTATTTT.

The rearrangement links TRBV29-1 to TRBJ1-1; D perhaps matches TRBD1 (5 bases). Trimming left V 7 bases short and J 3 bases short, with 12 bases between. The CDR3 runs 12 residues. CDR1 is SQVTM, CDR2 ANQGSEA, per germline. This CDR3 reads CSAGNQDTEAFF. The CDR3 DNA reads as TGCAGCGCAGGGAATCAAGACACTGAAGCTTTCTTT.

The chain recombines TRBV19 with TRBJ2-7, with 11 bases fitting TRBD1. Trimming cost V 3 bases and J 3 bases; bases outside gene matches: 4. Germline V gives CDR1 LNHDA, CDR2 SQIVND (reference sequence). The CDR3 spans 15 residues. In nucleotides, the CDR3 is TGTGCCAGTAGTATGTCGGACAGGGGGCACTACGAGCAGTACTTC. Translating it yields CASSMSDRGHYEQYF. Combining the CDR3 with reference TRBV19 and TRBJ2-7 gives the whole variable domain DGGITQSPKYLFRKEGQNVTLSCEQNLNHDAMYWYRQDPGQGLRLIYYSQIVNDFQKGDIAEGYSVSREKKESFPLTVTSAQKNPTAFYLCASSMSDRGHYEQYFGPGTRLTVT.

The chain couples TRBV4-3 to TRBJ2-7; TRBD1 matches 9 bases. The CDR3 length is 17 residues. V trimming: 0 bases; J trimming: 6 bases; junction bases outside the gene matches: 12. The germline CDR1 and CDR2 sequences are LGHNA and YSLEER. CDR3 in DNA: TGCGCCAGCAGCCAAGAGCTTACCGGGACAGGGTCTTCCGAGCAGTACTTC. Translating it yields CASSQELTGTGSSEQYF.

The chain recombines TRBV18 with TRBJ2-7, with TRBD2 matching 10 bases. The germline V gene encodes CDR1 KGHSH and CDR2 LQKENI. The CDR3 is made up of 15 amino acids. The V segment lost 3 bases and the J segment 6 bases; nucleotides outside the gene matches: 8. As DNA, the CDR3 is TGTGCCAGCTCACCCTCAAGCGGGAGGGGTTCCGAGCAGTACTTC. Its protein is CASSPSSGRGSEQYF.